This entry concerns a single TCR beta chain. Its antigen remains unidentified. Libraries were prepared by immunoSEQ multiplex PCR; TCRdb keeps only in-frame clonotypes and omits some of them. Counted here are 95,000 to 100,000 clones, approximately 79% occurring once; the ten biggest clones make up 2%. The record originates from a study of fetal regulatory T cell absence and autoimmunity. Study information: Without clinical diabetes, IPEX patients showed exocrine pancreas autoimmunity. Study findings and constraints: Pancreas and cord blood did not differ much in TRB family usage. The oligoclonal enrichment was interpreted as supporting antigen-driven pancreatic autoimmunity before birth in IPEX syndrome. Compared with cord blood, pancreas showed oligoclonal TCR enrichment, some clones over 100-fold.

The CDR3 is 16 residues long. The V gene lost 1 base and the J gene lost 0 bases, with 10 bases spanning the gap. Germline V gene data show CDR1 as SGHNT and CDR2 as YYREEE (reference sequence). This clonotype originated in a male donor with IPEX syndrome. The sample taken for sequencing was pancreas tissue. The rearrangement uses TRBV5-4 and TRBJ2-2; D perhaps matches TRBD2 (6 bases). The CDR3 DNA reads as TGTGCCAGCAGCTTGATCGGGAGTGCGAACACCGGGGAGCTGTTTTTT. It yields the protein CASSLIGSANTGELFF.